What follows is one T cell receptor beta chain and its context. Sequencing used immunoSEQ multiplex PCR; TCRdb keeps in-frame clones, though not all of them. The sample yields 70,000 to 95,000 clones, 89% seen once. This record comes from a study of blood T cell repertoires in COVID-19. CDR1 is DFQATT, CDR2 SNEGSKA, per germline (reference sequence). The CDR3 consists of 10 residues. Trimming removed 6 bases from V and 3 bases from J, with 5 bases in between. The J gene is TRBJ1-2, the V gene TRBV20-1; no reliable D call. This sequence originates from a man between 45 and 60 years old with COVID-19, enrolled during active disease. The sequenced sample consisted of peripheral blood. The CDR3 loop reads CSARDYGYTF. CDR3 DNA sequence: TGCAGTGCCCGGGACTATGGCTACACCTTC.